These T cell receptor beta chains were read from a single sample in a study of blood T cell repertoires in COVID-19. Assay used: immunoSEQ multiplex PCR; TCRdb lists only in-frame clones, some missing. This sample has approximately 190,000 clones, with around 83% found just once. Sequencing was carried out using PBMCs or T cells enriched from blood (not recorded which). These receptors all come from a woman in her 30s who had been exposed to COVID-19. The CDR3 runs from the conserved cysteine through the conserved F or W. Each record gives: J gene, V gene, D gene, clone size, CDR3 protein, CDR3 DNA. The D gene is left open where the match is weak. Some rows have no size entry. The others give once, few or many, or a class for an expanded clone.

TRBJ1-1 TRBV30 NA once CAWSGRRGENTEAFF TGTGCCTGGAGTGGACGGCGAGGCGAGAACACTGAAGCTTTCTTT
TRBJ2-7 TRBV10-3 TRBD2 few CAISPGGAVGEQYF TGTGCCATCAGTCCCGGGGGGGCGGTTGGCGAGCAGTACTTC
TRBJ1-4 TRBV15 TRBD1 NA CATSRALRDREAEKLFF TGTGCCACCAGCAGAGCCCTGCGCGACAGGGAGGCTGAAAAACTGTTTTTT
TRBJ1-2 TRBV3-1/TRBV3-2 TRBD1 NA CASSQSRQGGGYTF TGTGCCAGCAGCCAGTCCCGACAGGGTGGAGGCTACACCTTC
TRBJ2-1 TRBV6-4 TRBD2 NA CASSDRLAGHNEQFF TGTGCCAGCAGTGACCGACTAGCGGGCCACAATGAGCAGTTCTTC
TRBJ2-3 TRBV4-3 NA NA CASSQDHTDTQYF TGCGCCAGCAGCCAAGATCACACAGATACGCAGTATTTT
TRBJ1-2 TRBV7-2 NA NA CASSLGGDYGYTF TGTGCCAGCAGCTTAGGGGGGGACTATGGCTACACCTTC
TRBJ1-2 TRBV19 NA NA CASRREYRYTF TGTGCCAGTAGACGGGAGTATCGCTACACCTTC
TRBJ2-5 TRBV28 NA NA CASSWVGGGETQYF TGTGCCAGCAGTTGGGTAGGGGGAGGGGAGACCCAGTACTTC
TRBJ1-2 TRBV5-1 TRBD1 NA CASTLLEGGGYTF TGCGCCAGCACCTTGTTAGAAGGGGGCGGCTACACCTTC
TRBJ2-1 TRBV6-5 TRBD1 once CASSYSVQGHNEQFF TGTGCCAGCAGTTACTCAGTACAGGGGCACAATGAGCAGTTCTTC
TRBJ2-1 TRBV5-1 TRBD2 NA CASSLGLADEQFF TGCGCCAGCAGCTTGGGACTAGCGGATGAGCAGTTCTTC
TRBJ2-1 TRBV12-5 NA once CASGLVIRQGGSHEQFF TGTGCTAGTGGTTTGGTAATTCGGCAGGGAGGATCCCATGAGCAGTTCTTC
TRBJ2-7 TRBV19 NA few CASRHSSYEQYF TGTGCCAGTCGTCACAGTTCCTACGAGCAGTACTTC
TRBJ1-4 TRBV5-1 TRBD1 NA CASSLVPGQGDEKLFF TGCGCCAGCAGCTTAGTACCGGGACAGGGAGATGAAAAACTGTTTTTT
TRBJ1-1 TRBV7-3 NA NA CASSFDRTNTEAFF TGTGCCAGCAGCTTCGACAGGACTAACACTGAAGCTTTCTTT
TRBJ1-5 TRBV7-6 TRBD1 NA CASSLSTGDPDLNQPQHF TGTGCCAGCAGCTTATCAACAGGGGACCCAGACCTCAATCAGCCCCAGCATTTT
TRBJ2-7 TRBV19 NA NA CASNPTGRYYEQYF TGTGCCAGTAACCCGACAGGCCGATACTACGAGCAGTACTTC
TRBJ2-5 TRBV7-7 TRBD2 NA CASSPGLAGGIETQYF TGTGCCAGCAGCCCGGGACTAGCGGGGGGCATAGAGACCCAGTACTTC
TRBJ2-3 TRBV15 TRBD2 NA CATSRDGGGITDTQYF TGTGCCACCAGCAGAGACGGCGGGGGGATCACAGATACGCAGTATTTT
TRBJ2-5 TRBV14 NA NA CASSQLVGPRETQYF TGTGCCAGCAGCCAGCTAGTTGGTCCTAGAGAGACCCAGTACTTC
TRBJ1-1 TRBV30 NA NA CAWSQGMNTEAFF TGTGCCTGGAGTCAGGGTATGAACACTGAAGCTTTCTTT
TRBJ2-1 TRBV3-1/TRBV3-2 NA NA CASTKLGVDEQFF TGTGCCAGCACCAAGCTCGGGGTGGATGAGCAGTTCTTC
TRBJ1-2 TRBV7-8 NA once CASSYQGEPNYGYTF TGTGCCAGCAGCTACCAGGGTGAACCTAACTATGGCTACACCTTC
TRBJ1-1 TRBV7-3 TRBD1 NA CASSLLGQGNTEAFF TGTGCCAGCAGCTTACTGGGACAGGGGAACACTGAAGCTTTCTTT
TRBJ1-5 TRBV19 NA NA CASSILGKGDQPQHF TGTGCCAGTAGTATTTTAGGCAAGGGGGACCAGCCCCAGCATTTT
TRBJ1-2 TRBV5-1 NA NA CASSTSTRNYGYTF TGCGCCAGCTCTACCTCGACACGAAACTATGGCTACACCTTC
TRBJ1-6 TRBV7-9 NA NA CASSRSPSSSYNSPLHF TGTGCCAGCAGCCGGTCCCCCTCGAGCTCCTATAATTCACCCCTCCACTTT
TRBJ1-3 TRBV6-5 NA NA CASSYSLGDTIYF TGTGCCAGCAGTTACTCCCTAGGAGACACCATATATTTT
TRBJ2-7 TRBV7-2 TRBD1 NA CASSLQGAAYEQYF TGTGCCAGCAGCTTGCAGGGGGCGGCCTACGAGCAGTACTTC
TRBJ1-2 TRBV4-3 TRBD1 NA CASSQDWGTGVLMIYGYTF TGCGCCAGCAGCCAAGATTGGGGGACAGGCGTGCTAATGATCTATGGCTACACCTTC
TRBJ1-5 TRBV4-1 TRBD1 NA CASSQGQGSRQPQHF TGCGCCAGCAGCCAAGGACAGGGAAGCAGGCAGCCCCAGCATTTT
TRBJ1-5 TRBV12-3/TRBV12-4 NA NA CASSLNREQPQHF TGTGCCAGCAGCCTTAACAGGGAACAGCCCCAGCATTTT
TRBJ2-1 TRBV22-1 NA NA CPGSAPVRYNEQFF TGTCCTGGGAGCGCACCGGTCCGTTACAATGAGCAGTTCTTC
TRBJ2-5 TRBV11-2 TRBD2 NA CASSLVSGGAGYETQYF TGTGCCAGCAGCTTAGTTAGCGGGGGGGCCGGTTACGAGACCCAGTACTTC
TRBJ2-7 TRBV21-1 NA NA CASSTRDKSYEQYF TGTGCCAGCAGCACCCGGGACAAATCCTACGAGCAGTACTTC
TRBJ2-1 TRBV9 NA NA CASSVGSGLAEQFF TGTGCCAGCAGCGTAGGTTCGGGACTCGCCGAGCAGTTCTTC
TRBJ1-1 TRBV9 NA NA CASSLGTLGGEAFF TGTGCCAGCAGCCTCGGGACGTTGGGAGGGGAAGCTTTCTTT
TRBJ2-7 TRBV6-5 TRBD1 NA CASRTTGGEYEQYF TGTGCCAGCAGGACAACAGGGGGCGAATACGAGCAGTACTTC
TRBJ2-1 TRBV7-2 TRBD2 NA CASSLIPAGAPSEQFF TGTGCCAGCAGCTTAATTCCAGCGGGGGCACCCAGTGAGCAGTTCTTC
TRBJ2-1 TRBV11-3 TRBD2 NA CASSIAGGPYEQFF TGTGCCAGCAGCATAGCGGGGGGGCCCTATGAGCAGTTCTTC
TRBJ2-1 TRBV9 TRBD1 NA CASSVETGIYNEQFF TGTGCCAGCAGCGTAGAGACAGGGATTTACAATGAGCAGTTCTTC
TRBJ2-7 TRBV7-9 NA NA CASSLERTGAYEQYF TGTGCCAGCAGCTTAGAGAGGACGGGGGCCTACGAGCAGTACTTC
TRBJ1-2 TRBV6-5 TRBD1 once CASSSTGGRYGYTF TGTGCCAGCAGTTCCACAGGGGGCCGGTATGGCTACACCTTC
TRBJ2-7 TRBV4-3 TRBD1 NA CASSHSGTGEVYEQYF TGCGCCAGCAGCCACTCCGGGACAGGGGAGGTCTACGAGCAGTACTTC
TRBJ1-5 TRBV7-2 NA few CASSLGFGSPQPQHF TGTGCCAGCAGCTTAGGTTTCGGTTCCCCTCAGCCCCAGCATTTT
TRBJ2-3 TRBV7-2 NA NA CASSPLRDTQYF TGTGCCAGCAGCCCCCTTAGAGATACGCAGTATTTT
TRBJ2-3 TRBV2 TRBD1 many CASSRDRVADTQYF TGTGCCAGCAGCCGGGACAGGGTTGCAGATACGCAGTATTTT
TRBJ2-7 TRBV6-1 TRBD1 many CASSENTGGYDEQYF TGTGCCAGCAGTGAAAACACAGGGGGCTACGACGAGCAGTACTTC
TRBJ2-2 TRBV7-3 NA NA CASSWTANTGELFF TGTGCCAGCAGCTGGACAGCGAACACCGGGGAGCTGTTTTTT
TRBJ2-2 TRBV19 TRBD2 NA CASSIGLAGGTTGELFF TGTGCCAGTAGTATAGGCCTAGCGGGGGGCACCACCGGGGAGCTGTTTTTT
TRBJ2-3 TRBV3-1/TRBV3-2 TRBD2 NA CASSQDGGGYTDTQYF TGTGCCAGCAGCCAAGATGGGGGGGGATACACAGATACGCAGTATTTT
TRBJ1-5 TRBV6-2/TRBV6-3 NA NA CASSYSHNQPQHF TGTGCCAGCAGTTACTCACATAATCAGCCCCAGCATTTT
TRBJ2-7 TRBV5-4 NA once CASSSISSYEQYF TGTGCCAGCAGCTCAATTAGCTCCTACGAGCAGTACTTC
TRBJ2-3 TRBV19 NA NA CASADRATDTQYF TGTGCCAGCGCAGACAGAGCCACAGATACGCAGTATTTT
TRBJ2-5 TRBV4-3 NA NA CASSLSGAMAPQETQYF TGCGCCAGCAGCCTCTCCGGAGCAATGGCCCCTCAAGAGACCCAGTACTTC
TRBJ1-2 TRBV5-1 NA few CASSALQGPNYGYTF TGCGCCAGCAGCGCCCTACAGGGCCCTAACTATGGCTACACCTTC
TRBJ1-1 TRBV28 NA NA CASSFSLLEAFF TGTGCCAGCAGTTTTAGCCTGCTTGAAGCTTTCTTT
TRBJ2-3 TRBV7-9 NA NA CASSLVTSTDTQYF TGTGCCAGCAGCTTAGTCACTAGCACAGATACGCAGTATTTT
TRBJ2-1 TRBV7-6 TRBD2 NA CASSSTSGAYNEQFF TGTGCCAGCAGCTCGACTAGCGGGGCCTACAATGAGCAGTTCTTC